This T cell receptor beta chain was recovered during a study of T cell changes during pregnancy in multiple sclerosis. Generated by immunoSEQ multiplex PCR, the TCRdb table keeps only in-frame clones and is missing some. The sample yields 15,000 to 20,000 clones, 80% to 90% seen once. V dropped 2 bases and J dropped 3 bases, with 16 bases sitting between them. Germline assignment: CDR1 LGHNA and CDR2 YSLEER. CDR3 size: 17 residues. The chain is built from TRBV4-3 and TRBJ2-2; TRBD1 is a possible D gene (6 bases). This specimen consisted of CD8+ T cells from peripheral blood mononuclear cells, obtained in the third trimester of pregnancy. This receptor was taken from a female donor in good health, enrolled as a control in a pregnancy study. Here the CDR3 reads CASSQLKGVSDTGELFF. CDR3 DNA sequence: TGCGCCAGCAGCCAACTTAAGGGGGTGTCGGACACCGGGGAGCTGTTTTTT.